This TCR beta chain was obtained from a study of cytomegalovirus exposure and HLA in healthy donors. Study context: Both the approximately 120 validation repertoires and the approximately 700 first-cohort repertoires used the same platform, as reported by a later analysis.

Repertoires were generated with immunoSEQ multiplex PCR, while TCRdb's copy carries only in-frame clones and drops some. The table has a few hundred thousand clones, roughly 86% seen once. Study-wide findings and caveats: According to the study, around 150 TCR beta chains were cytomegalovirus-associated.

V was shortened by 5 bases and J by 1 base, with 9 bases between the two germline ends. The CDR3 has 15 residues. The V gene's germline CDR1 is MNHEY and CDR2 SVGAGI. A remark on this clone: Its target is unknown.

V is TRBV6-5 and J is TRBJ1-6; D is ambiguous. This sequence originates from a man aged 25 to 45 in good health and CMV-seronegative. The sequencing input was PBMCs. The CDR3 protein is CASSGLGSYNSPLHF. The DNA of the CDR3 is TGTGCCAGCAGTGGACTGGGGTCCTATAATTCACCCCTCCACTTT.